This TCR beta chain was sequenced in a study of blood T cell repertoires in COVID-19. Background on the study: COVID-19 samples, acute and convalescent, were from the United States, Italy and Spain. T cells, B-cell-depleted T cells, or PBMCs supplied cDNA or gDNA.

This CDR3 has 16 amino acids. Trimming removed 0 bases at V and 0 bases at J, with 11 bases between. Looked up from germline, CDR1 is LGHNA and CDR2 is YNFKEQ. The method was immunoSEQ multiplex PCR; TCRdb's version includes in-frame clones alone and lacks a portion of them. The sample carries 150,000 or so clones, roughly four fifths recorded once. V and J are TRBV4-2 and TRBJ1-1; D perhaps matches TRBD1 (5 bases). The clonotype comes from a woman in her sixties or seventies with acute or convalescent COVID-19. Material: peripheral blood. CDR3 coding DNA: TGTGCCAGCAGCCAAGATTCAGGGTCCATGAACACTGAAGCTTTCTTT. Its protein product is CASSQDSGSMNTEAFF.